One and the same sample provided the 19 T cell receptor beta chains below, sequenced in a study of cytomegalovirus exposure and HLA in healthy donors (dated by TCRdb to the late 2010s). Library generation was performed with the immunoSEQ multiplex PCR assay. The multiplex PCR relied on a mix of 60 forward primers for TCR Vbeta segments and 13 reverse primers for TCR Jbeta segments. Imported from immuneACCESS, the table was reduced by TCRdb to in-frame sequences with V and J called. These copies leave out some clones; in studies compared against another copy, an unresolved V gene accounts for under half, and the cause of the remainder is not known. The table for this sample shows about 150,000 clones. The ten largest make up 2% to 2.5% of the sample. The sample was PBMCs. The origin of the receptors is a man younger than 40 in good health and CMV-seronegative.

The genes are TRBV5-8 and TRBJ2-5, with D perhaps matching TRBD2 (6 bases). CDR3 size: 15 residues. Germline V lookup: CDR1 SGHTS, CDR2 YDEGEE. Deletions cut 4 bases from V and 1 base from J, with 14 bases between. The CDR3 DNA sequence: TGTGCCAGCAGCGGCCGGGGGACCCTCCAAGAGACCCAGTACTTC. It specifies CASSGRGTLQETQYF.

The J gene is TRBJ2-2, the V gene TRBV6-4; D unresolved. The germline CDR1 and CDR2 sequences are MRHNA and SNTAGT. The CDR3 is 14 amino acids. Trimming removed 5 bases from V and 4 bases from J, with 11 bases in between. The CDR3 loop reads CASSPKSSTGELFF. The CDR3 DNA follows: TGTGCCAGCAGTCCGAAGTCGAGCACCGGGGAGCTGTTTTTT.

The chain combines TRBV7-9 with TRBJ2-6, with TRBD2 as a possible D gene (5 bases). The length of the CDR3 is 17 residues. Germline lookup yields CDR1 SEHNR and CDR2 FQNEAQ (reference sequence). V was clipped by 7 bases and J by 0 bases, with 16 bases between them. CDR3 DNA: TGTGCCAGCACTCCAGGTCCGGGGTCCTCTGGGGCCAACGTCCTGACTTTC. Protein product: CASTPGPGSSGANVLTF.

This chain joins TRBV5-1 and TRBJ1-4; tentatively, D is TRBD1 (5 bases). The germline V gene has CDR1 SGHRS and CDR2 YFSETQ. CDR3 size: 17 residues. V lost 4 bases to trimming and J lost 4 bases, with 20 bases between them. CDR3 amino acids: CASSRGGRGAINEKLFF. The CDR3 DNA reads TGCGCCAGCAGCCGGGGGGGACGTGGGGCAATTAATGAAAAACTGTTTTTT.

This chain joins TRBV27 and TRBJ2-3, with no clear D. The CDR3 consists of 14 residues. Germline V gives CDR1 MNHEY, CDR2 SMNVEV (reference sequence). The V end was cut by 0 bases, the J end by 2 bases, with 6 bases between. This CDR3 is CASSLSENTDTQYF. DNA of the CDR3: TGTGCCAGCAGTTTATCCGAGAACACAGATACGCAGTATTTT.

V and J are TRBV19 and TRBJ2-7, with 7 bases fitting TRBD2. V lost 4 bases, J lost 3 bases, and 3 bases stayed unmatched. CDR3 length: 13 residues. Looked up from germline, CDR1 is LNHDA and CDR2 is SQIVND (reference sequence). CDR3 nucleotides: TGTGCCAGTAGTACGGGCGGGGGCTACGAGCAGTACTTC. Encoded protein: CASSTGGGYEQYF.

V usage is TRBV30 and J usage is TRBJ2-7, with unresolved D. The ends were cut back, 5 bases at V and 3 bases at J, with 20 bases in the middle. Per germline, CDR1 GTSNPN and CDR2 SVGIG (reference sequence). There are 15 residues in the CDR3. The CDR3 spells CAWAPPGPTGYEQYF. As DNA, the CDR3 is TGTGCCTGGGCGCCCCCAGGCCCGACCGGCTACGAGCAGTACTTC. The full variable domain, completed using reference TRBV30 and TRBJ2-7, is SQTIHQWPATLVQPVGSPLSLECTVEGTSNPNLYWYRQAAGRGLQLLFYSVGIGQISSEVPQNLSASRPQDRQFILSSKKLLLSDSGFYLCAWAPPGPTGYEQYFGPGTRLTVT.

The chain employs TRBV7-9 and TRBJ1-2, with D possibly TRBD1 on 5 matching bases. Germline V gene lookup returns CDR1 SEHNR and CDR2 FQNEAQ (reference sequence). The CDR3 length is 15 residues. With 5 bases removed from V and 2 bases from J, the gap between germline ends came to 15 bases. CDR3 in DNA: TGTGCCAGCAGCCCTAGGCAGGGCGTAAACTATGGCTACACCTTC. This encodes CASSPRQGVNYGYTF.

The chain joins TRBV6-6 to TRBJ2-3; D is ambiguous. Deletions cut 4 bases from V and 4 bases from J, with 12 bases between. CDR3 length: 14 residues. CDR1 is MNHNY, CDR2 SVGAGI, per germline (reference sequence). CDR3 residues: CASSSPENPDTQYF. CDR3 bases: TGTGCCAGCAGTTCCCCGGAGAACCCAGATACGCAGTATTTT.

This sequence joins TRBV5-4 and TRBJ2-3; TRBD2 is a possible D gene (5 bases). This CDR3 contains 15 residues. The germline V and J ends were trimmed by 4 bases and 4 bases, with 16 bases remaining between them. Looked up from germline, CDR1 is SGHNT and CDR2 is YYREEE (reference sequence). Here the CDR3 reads CASSRSGLSADTQYF. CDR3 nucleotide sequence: TGTGCCAGCAGCCGAAGCGGACTGAGCGCAGATACGCAGTATTTT.

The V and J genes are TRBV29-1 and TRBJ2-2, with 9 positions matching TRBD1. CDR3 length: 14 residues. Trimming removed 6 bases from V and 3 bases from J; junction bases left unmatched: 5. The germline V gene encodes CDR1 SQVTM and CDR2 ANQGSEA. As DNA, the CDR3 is TGCAGCGTGGGACAGGGAGCCGACACCGGGGAGCTGTTTTTT. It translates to CSVGQGADTGELFF.

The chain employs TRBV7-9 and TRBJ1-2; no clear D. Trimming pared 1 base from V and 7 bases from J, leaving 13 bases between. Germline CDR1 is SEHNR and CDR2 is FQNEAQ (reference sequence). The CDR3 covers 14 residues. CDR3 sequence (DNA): TGTGCCAGCAGCTTAGGGGGAGAGGAACGTGGCTACACCTTC. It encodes CASSLGGEERGYTF.

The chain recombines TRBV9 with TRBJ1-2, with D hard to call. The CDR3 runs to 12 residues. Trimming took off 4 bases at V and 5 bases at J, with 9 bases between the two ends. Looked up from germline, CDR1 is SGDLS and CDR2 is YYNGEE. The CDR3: CASSPRDYGYTF. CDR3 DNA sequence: TGTGCCAGCAGCCCGAGGGATTATGGCTACACCTTC.

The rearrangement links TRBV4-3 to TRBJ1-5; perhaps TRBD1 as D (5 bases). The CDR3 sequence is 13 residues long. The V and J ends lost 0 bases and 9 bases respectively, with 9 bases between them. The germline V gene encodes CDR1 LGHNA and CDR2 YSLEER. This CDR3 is CASSQDLGRPQHF. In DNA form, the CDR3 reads TGCGCCAGCAGCCAAGATCTGGGGCGGCCCCAGCATTTT.

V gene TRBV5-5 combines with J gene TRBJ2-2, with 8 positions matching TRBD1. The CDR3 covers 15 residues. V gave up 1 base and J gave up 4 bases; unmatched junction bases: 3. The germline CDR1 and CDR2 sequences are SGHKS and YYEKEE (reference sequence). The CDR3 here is CASSLRTGGTGELFF. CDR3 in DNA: TGTGCCAGCAGCTTGCGAACAGGGGGCACCGGGGAGCTGTTTTTT.

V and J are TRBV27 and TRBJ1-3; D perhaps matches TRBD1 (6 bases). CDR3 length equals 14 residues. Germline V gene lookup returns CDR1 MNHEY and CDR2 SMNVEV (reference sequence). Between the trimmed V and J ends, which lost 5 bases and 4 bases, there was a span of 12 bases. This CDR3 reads CASSNAGAGNTIYF. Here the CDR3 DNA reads TGTGCCAGCAGTAACGCGGGGGCCGGAAACACCATATATTTT.

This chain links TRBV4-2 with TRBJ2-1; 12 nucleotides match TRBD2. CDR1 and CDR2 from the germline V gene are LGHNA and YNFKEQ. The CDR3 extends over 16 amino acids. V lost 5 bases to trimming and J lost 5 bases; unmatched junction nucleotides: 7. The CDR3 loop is CASSNRLAGEHNEQFF. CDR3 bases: TGTGCCAGCAGCAACAGACTAGCGGGAGAACACAATGAGCAGTTCTTC.

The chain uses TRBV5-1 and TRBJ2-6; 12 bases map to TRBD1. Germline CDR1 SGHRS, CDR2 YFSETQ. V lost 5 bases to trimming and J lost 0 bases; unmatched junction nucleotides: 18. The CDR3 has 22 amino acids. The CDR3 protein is CASSFRDRGRLAGSSGANVLTF. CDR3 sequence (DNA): TGCGCCAGCAGTTTTCGGGACAGGGGGCGCCTAGCGGGGTCCTCTGGGGCCAACGTCCTGACTTTC.

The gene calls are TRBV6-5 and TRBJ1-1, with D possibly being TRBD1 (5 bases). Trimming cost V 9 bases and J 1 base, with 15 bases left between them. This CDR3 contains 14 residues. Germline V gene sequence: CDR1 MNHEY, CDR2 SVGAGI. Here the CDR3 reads CASNRGSRNTEAFF. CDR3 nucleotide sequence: TGTGCCAGTAACCGGGGGAGTCGGAACACTGAAGCTTTCTTT.